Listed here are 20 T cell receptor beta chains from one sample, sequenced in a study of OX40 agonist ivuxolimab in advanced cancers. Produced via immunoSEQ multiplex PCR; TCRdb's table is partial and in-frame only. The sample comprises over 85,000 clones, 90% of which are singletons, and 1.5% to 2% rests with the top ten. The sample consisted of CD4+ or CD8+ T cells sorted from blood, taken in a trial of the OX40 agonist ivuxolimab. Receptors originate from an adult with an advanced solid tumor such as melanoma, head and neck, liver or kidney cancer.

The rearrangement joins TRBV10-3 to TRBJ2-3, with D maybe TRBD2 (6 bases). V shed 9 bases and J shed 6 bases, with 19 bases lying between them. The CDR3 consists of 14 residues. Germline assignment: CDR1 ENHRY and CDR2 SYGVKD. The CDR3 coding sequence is TGTGCCATAGGCCTTTCGGGGGTTGACGATACGCAGTATTTT. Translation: CAIGLSGVDDTQYF.

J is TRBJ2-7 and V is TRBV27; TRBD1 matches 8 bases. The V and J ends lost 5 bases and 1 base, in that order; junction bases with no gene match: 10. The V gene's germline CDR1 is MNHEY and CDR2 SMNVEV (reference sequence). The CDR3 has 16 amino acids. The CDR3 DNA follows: TGTGCCAGCAGTGCCCATTGGCAGGGGGCATCCTACGAGCAGTACTTC. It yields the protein CASSAHWQGASYEQYF.

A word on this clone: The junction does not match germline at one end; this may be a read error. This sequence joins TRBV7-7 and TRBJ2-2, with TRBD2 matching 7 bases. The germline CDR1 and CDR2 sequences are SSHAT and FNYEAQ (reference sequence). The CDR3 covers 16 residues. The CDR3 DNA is TGTGCTAGCAGCTTAGCAGGACTAGCGAACACCGGGGAGCTGTTTTTT. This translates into CASSLAGLANTGELFF.

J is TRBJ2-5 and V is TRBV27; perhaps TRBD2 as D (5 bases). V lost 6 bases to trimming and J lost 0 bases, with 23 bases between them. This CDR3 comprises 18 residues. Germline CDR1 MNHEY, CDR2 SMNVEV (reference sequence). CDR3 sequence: CASRRGIVSNPYQETQYF. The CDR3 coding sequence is TGTGCCAGCAGAAGAGGGATTGTGTCAAACCCGTACCAAGAGACCCAGTACTTC.

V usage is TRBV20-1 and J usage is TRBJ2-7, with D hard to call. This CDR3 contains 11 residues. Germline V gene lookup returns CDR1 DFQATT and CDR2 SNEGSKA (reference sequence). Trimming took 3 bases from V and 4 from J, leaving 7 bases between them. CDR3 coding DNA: TGCAGTGCTAGTCCGGAGTACGAGCAGTACTTC. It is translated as CSASPEYEQYF.

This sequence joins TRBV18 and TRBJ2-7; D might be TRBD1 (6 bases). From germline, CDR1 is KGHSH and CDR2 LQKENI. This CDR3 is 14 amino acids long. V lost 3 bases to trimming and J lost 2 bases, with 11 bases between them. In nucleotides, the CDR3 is TGTGCCAGCTCACCGGACAGAGAGCCCTACGAGCAGTACTTC. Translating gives CASSPDREPYEQYF. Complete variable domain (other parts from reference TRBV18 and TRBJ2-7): NAGVMQNPRHLVRRRGQEARLRCSPMKGHSHVYWYRQLPEEGLKFMVYLQKENIIDESGMPKERFSAEFPKEGPSILRIQQVVRGDSAAYFCASSPDREPYEQYFGPGTRLTVT.

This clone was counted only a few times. In nucleotides, the CDR3 is TGTGCCAGCAGCCCAGAAGCGGGAGGCGGATACGAGCAGTACTTC. Encoded protein: CASSPEAGGGYEQYF. The chain is built from TRBV9 and TRBJ2-7; TRBD2 matches at 9 bases. Germline CDR1 and CDR2: SGDLS and YYNGEE. This CDR3 has 15 amino acids. J was trimmed by 4 bases and V by 4 bases; bases with no gene match: 9.

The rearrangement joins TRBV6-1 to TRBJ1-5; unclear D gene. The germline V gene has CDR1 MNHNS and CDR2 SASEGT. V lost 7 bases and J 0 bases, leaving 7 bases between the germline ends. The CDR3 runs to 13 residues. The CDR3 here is CASKANSNQPQHF. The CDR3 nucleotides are TGTGCCAGCAAGGCGAATAGCAATCAGCCCCAGCATTTT.

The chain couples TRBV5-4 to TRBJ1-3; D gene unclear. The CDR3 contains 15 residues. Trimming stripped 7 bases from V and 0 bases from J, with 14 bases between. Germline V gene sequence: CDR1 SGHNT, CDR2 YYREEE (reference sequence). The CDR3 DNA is TGTGCCAGCCAGCGTGGACTGATCTCTGGAAACACCATATATTTT. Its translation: CASQRGLISGNTIYF.

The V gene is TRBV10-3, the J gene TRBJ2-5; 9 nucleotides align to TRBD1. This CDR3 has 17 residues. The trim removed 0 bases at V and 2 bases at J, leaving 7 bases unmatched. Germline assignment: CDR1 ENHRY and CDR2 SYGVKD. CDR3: CAISESWGTGNQETQYF. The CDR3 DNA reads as TGTGCCATCAGTGAGTCGTGGGGGACAGGGAATCAAGAGACCCAGTACTTC.

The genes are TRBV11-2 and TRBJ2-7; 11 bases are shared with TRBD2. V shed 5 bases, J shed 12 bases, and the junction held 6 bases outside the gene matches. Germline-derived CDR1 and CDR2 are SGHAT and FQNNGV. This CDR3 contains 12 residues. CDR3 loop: CASSIGTSGSYF. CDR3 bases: TGTGCCAGCAGCATCGGGACTAGCGGATCGTACTTC.

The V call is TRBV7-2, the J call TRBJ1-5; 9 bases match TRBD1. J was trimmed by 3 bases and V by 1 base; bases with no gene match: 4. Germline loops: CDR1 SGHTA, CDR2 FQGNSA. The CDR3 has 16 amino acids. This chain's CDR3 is CASSLGQGENNQPQHF. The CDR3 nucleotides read TGTGCCAGCAGCTTAGGACAGGGGGAAAACAATCAGCCCCAGCATTTT. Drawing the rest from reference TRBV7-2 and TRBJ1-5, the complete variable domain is GAGVSQSPSNKVTEKGKDVELRCDPISGHTALYWYRQSLGQGLEFLIYFQGNSAPDKSGLPSDRFSAERTGGSVSTLTIQRTQQEDSAVYLCASSLGQGENNQPQHFGDGTRLSIL.

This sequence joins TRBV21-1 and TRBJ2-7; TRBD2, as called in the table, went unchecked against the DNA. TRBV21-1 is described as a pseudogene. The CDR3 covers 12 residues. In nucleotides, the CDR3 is TGTGCCAGCAGCGAGACTATAGGGACTAGCGGATTC. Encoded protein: CASSETIGTSGF.

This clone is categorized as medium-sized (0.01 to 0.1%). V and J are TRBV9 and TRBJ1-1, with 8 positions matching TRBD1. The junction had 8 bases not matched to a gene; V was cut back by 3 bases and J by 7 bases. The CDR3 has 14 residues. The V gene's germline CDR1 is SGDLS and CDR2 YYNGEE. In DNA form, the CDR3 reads TGTGCCAGCAGCGCTACGACAGGGGTGGGTGAAGCTTTCTTT. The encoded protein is CASSATTGVGEAFF.

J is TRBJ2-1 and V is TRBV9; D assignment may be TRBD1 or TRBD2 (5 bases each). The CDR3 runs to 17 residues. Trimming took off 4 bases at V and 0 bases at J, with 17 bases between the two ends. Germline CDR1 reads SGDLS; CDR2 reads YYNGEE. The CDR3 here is CASSFPPGPNSYNEQFF. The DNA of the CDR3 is TGTGCCAGCAGCTTTCCACCGGGGCCAAACTCCTACAATGAGCAGTTCTTC.

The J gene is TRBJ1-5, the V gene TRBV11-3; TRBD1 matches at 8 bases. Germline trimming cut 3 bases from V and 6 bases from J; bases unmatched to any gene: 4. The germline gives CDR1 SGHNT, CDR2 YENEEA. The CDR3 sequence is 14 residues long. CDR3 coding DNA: TGTGCCAGCAGCTTTGCAGGGGGCGGTCAGCCCCAGCATTTT. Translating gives CASSFAGGGQPQHF.

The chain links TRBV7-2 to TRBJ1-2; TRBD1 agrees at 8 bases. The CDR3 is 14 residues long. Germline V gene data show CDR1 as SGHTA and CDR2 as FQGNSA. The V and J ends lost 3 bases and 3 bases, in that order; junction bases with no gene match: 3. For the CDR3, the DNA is TGTGCCAGCAGCTTCACAGGGGGGGACTATGGCTACACCTTC. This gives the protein CASSFTGGDYGYTF.

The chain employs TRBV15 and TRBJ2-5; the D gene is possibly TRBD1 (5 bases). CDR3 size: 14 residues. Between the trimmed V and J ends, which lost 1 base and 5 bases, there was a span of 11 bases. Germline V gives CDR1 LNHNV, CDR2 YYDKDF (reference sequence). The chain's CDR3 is CATSRVRQGETQYF. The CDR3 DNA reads TGTGCCACCAGCAGAGTGCGGCAGGGCGAGACCCAGTACTTC.

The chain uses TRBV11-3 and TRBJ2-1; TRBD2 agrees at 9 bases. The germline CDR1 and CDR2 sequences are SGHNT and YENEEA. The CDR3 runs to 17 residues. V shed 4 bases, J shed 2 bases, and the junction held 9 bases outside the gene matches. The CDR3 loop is CASSSRHAGGPYNEQFF. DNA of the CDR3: TGTGCCAGCAGCTCCCGACACGCGGGAGGGCCCTACAATGAGCAGTTCTTC. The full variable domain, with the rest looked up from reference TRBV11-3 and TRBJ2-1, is EAGVVQSPRYKIIEKKQPVAFWCNPISGHNTLYWYLQNLGQGPELLIRYENEEAVDDSQLPKDRFSAERLKGVDSTLKIQPAELGDSAVYLCASSSRHAGGPYNEQFFGPGTRLTVL.

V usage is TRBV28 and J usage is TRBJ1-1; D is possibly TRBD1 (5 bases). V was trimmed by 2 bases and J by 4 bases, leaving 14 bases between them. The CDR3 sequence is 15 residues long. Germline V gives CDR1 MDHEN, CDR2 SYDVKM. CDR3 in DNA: TGTGCCAGCAGTTTACATACGGGGCGTGTCACTGAAGCTTTCTTT. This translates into CASSLHTGRVTEAFF.